The 2 T cell receptor beta chains below all came from one sample that was sequenced in a study of control samples from healthy donors and cancer patients. TCRdb's copy holds only in-frame clones and misses some; the assay was immunoSEQ multiplex PCR. The table has about 61,000 clones, almost 90% seen once. The sample was PBMCs. These receptor sequences come from a man in his sixties with colorectal cancer.

The chain links TRBV7-9 to TRBJ2-5; 7 bases are shared with TRBD1. Germline lookup yields CDR1 SEHNR and CDR2 FQNEAQ (reference sequence). The CDR3 loop spans 14 amino acids. After removal of 3 bases from V and 1 base from J, the junction contained 2 bases not matched to a gene. The CDR3 sequence: CASSFGTAQETQYF. The CDR3 region has the DNA TGTGCCAGCAGCTTTGGGACAGCCCAAGAGACCCAGTACTTC. The entire variable domain, with the rest obtained from reference TRBV7-9 and TRBJ2-5, is as follows: DTGVSQNPRHKITKRGQNVTFRCDPISEHNRLYWYRQTLGQGPEFLTYFQNEAQLEKSRLLSDRFSAERPKGSFSTLEIQRTEQGDSAMYLCASSFGTAQETQYFGPGTRLLVL.

The chain employs TRBV7-3 and TRBJ2-2, with D perhaps TRBD1 or TRBD2 (5 bases each). V was clipped by 5 bases and J by 3 bases, with 13 bases between them. The CDR3 covers 15 residues. Looked up from germline, CDR1 is SGHTA and CDR2 is FQGTGA. Here the CDR3 DNA reads TGTGCCAGCAGCGCCCGGGACCTTTACACCGGGGAGCTGTTTTTT. Protein sequence: CASSARDLYTGELFF.